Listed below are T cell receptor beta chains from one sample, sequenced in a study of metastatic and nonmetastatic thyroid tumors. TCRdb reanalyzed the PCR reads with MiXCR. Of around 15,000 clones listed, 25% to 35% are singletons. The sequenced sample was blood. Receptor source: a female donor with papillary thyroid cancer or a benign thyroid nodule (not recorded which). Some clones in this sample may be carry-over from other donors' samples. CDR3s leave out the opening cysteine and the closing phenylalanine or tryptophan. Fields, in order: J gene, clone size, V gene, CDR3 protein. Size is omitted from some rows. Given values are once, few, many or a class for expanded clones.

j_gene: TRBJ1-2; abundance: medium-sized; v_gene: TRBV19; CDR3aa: ASNPTGYEGYT
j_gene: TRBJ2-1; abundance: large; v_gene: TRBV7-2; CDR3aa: ASSLAGTGGQGEQF
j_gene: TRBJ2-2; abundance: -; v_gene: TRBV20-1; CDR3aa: SAPFFGTANTGELF
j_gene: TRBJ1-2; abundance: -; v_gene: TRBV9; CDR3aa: ASSVGQGANYGYT
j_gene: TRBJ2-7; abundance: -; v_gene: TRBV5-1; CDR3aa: ASSLWLASSYEQY
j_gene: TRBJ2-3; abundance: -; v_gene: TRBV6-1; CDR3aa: ASSGGSAGRDTQY
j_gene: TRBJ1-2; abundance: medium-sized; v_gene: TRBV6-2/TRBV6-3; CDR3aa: ASSYPGDYGYT
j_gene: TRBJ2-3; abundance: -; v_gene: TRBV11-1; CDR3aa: ASSLAGGDTDTQY
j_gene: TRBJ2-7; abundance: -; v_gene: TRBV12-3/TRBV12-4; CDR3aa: ASSLMGGRAGYEQY
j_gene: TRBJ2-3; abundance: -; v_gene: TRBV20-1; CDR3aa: SARDWWGSTDTQY
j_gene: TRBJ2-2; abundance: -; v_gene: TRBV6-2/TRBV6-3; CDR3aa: ASSKPTGSQTGELF
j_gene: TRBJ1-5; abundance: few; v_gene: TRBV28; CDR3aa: ASILSGGQQPQH
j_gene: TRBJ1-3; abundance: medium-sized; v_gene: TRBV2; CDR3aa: ASSATGAGNTIY
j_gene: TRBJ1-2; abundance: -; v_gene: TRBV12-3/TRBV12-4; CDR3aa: DSIFTGRGPGGFT
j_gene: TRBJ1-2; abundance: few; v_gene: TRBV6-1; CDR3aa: ASNPGTVSYGYT
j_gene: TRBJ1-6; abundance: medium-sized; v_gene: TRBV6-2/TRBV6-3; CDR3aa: ASTPPNNSPLH
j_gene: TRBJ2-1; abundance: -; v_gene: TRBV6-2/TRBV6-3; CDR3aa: AIWTVGPEEEF
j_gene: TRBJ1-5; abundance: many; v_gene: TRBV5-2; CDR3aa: AIALTQIGRSTGRGQPQH
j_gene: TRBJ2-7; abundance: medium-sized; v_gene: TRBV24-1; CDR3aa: ATSDTTQALPYEQY
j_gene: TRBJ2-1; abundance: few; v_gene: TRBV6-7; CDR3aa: ASSPGGTGGYNEQF
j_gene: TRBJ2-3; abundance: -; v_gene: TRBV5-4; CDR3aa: ASSLARGRSKVAQY
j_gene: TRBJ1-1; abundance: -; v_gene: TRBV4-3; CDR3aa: ASSRTPSHPGPEAF
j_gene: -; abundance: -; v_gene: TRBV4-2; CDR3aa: ASSQDAGIVEQF
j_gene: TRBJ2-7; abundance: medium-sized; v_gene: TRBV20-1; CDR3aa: SARLDGYEQY
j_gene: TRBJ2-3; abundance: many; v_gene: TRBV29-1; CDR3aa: SVVGLAGGREDTQY
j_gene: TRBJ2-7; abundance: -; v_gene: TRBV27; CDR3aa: ASSTGTGGYEQY
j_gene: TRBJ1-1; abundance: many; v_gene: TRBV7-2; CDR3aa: ASSLVMRGETEAF
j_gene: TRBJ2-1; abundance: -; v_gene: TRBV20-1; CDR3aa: SEKGQTNEQF
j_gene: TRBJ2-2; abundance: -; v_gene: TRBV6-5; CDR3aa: ASSYGWGTNTGELF
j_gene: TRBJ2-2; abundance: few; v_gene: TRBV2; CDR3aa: ASSEGTNTGELF
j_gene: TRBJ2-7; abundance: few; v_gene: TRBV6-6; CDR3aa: ASSYGHSTRRVLYEQY
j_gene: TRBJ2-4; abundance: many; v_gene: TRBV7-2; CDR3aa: ASSAGLAGGWGKNIQY
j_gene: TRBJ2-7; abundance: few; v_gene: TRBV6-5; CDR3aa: ASSYSRPAYEQY
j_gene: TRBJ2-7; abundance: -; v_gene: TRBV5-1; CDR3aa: ASSLAGSGPAYEQY
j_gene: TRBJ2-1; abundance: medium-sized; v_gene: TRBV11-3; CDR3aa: ASSTGTSGYNEQF
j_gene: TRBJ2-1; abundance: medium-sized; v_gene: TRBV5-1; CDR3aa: ASSLGDSYNEQF
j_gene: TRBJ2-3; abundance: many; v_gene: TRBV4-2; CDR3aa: ASSPPPTILSTDTQY
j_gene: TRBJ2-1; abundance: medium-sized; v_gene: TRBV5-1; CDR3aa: ASSDGLAAFYNEQF
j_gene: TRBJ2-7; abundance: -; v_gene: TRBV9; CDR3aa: VSSVALGQYYEQY
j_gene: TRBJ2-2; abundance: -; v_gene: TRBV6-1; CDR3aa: ASSLGLAGGSTGELF